The next 10 T cell receptor beta chains were all read from a single sample in a study of blood T cells in healthy people across ages (dated by TCRdb to between 2014 and 2016). Library preparation employed 5' RACE. Reads for this sample came from an Illumina HiSeq 2500. The second PCR ran for about 6 to 12 cycles and used a J-beta primer mix along with a sample-barcoded 5' primer. TCRdb applied fastp at Q25 and MiXCR to the public reads, then kept only in-frame beta chains. Rows merge per CDR3 protein into single entries with the most common DNA and genes. Counted in this sample were roughly 830,000 distinct CDR3 sequences; approximately 59% of them appeared once. 25% to 35% of the sample is in the top ten clones. The sample comprised blood. These receptors all stem from a man aged 25 to 40 in good health.

Written as DNA, the CDR3 is TGTGCCAGCAGCTTGGCGTCCGGGCAAGAAGCTTTCTTT. Translated: CASSLASGQEAFF. The chain couples TRBV5-4 to TRBJ1-1, with D hard to call. Germline V gene data show CDR1 as SGHNT and CDR2 as YYREEE (reference sequence). This CDR3 is built from 13 residues. The V and J ends lost 0 bases and 8 bases respectively, with 11 bases between them.

The J gene is TRBJ2-3, the V gene TRBV20-1; D might be TRBD2 (5 bases). Trimming removed 7 bases from V and 2 bases from J, with 7 bases in between. Germline-derived CDR1 and CDR2 are DFQATT and SNEGSKA (reference sequence). The CDR3 length is 11 residues. DNA for the CDR3: TGCAGTGGTAGCGACACAGATACGCAGTATTTT. It yields the protein CSGSDTDTQYF.

The J gene is TRBJ1-5, the V gene TRBV29-1; tentative D call: TRBD1 (5 bases). Trimming shortened V by 6 bases and J by 5 bases, and 11 bases separated the two germline ends. Looked up from germline, CDR1 is SQVTM and CDR2 is ANQGSEA. The CDR3 is made up of 12 amino acids. CDR3 bases: TGCAGCGTGACTCAGGGAGATCAGCCCCAGCATTTT. This translates into CSVTQGDQPQHF. Filled out from reference TRBV29-1 and TRBJ1-5, the complete variable domain reads SAVISQKPSRDICQRGTSLTIQCQVDSQVTMMFWYRQQPGQSLTLIATANQGSEATYESGFVIDKFPISRPNLTFSTLTVSNMSPEDSSIYLCSVTQGDQPQHFGDGTRLSIL.

This rearrangement joins TRBV4-3 to TRBJ2-7, with D possibly being TRBD1 (5 bases). The DNA end lines up better with TRBJ2-4; the J call may be wrong. Germline CDR1 and CDR2: LGHNA and YSLEER. This CDR3 has 17 residues. CDR3 coding DNA: TGCGCCAGCAGCCAAAATTTTGGGGCTTTTGGCAAAAACATTCAGTACTTC. Its translation: CASSQNFGAFGKNIQYF.

CDR3 sequence reads: CSAWTGGLNGYTF. In DNA form, the CDR3 reads TGCAGCGCCTGGACAGGGGGCTTGAATGGCTACACCTTC. The J gene is TRBJ1-2, the V gene TRBV29-1, with 11 bases that match TRBD1. V was pared by 7 bases and J by 6 bases, with 7 bases of the junction left unmatched. The CDR3 has 13 residues. The germline CDR1 and CDR2 sequences are SQVTM and ANQGSEA.

This clonotype showed up many times. A read error is possible here, since a much larger clone lies one base away. The chain links TRBV7-3 to TRBJ2-3, with TRBD1 matching 9 bases. The ends lost 3 bases at V and 7 bases at J; junction bases unmatched: 8. The CDR3 has 15 amino acids. Germline-derived CDR1 and CDR2 are SGHTA and FQGTGA. As DNA, the CDR3 is TGTGCCAGCAGCTTTGCTCCACAGGGGGCAAATACGCAGTATTTT. It yields the protein CASSFAPQGANTQYF.

The J gene is TRBJ2-1, the V gene TRBV6-2 or TRBV6-3; TRBD2 aligns across 11 bases. Germline assignment: CDR1 MNHEY and CDR2 SVGEGT. The length of the CDR3 is 18 residues. The V segment lost 0 bases and the J segment 5 bases; nucleotides outside the gene matches: 9. The CDR3 here is CASSYSPRLAGPHNEQFF. As DNA, the CDR3 is TGTGCCAGCAGTTACTCTCCCAGACTAGCGGGGCCTCACAATGAGCAGTTCTTC.

This chain links TRBV7-3 with TRBJ2-1, with 11 bases that match TRBD2. CDR3 length: 16 residues. After removal of 4 bases from V and 2 bases from J, the junction contained 4 bases not matched to a gene. CDR1 is SGHTA and CDR2 is FQGTGA in the germline V gene. CDR3 residues: CASSSLSGGAYNEQFF. The CDR3 nucleotides read TGTGCCAGCAGCTCACTTAGCGGGGGGGCCTACAATGAGCAGTTCTTC.

The gene calls are TRBV5-1 and TRBJ1-6; TRBD1 is a possible D gene (6 bases). V was clipped by 2 bases and J by 2 bases, with 8 bases between them. This CDR3 has 15 residues. From germline, CDR1 is SGHRS and CDR2 YFSETQ. CDR3 DNA sequence: TGCGCCAGCAGCTTAACAGGGACCTATAATTCACCCCTCCACTTT. Translated, it gives CASSLTGTYNSPLHF.

This chain uses TRBV6-5 with TRBJ2-7; weak D call: TRBD1 (5 bases). Trimming left V 6 bases short and J 0 bases short, with 12 bases between. This CDR3 has 14 residues. CDR1 and CDR2 (germline): MNHEY, SVGAGI. CDR3 sequence (DNA): TGTGCCAGCAGCCCCTGGGGCAGCTCCTACGAGCAGTACTTC. It codes for CASSPWGSSYEQYF.